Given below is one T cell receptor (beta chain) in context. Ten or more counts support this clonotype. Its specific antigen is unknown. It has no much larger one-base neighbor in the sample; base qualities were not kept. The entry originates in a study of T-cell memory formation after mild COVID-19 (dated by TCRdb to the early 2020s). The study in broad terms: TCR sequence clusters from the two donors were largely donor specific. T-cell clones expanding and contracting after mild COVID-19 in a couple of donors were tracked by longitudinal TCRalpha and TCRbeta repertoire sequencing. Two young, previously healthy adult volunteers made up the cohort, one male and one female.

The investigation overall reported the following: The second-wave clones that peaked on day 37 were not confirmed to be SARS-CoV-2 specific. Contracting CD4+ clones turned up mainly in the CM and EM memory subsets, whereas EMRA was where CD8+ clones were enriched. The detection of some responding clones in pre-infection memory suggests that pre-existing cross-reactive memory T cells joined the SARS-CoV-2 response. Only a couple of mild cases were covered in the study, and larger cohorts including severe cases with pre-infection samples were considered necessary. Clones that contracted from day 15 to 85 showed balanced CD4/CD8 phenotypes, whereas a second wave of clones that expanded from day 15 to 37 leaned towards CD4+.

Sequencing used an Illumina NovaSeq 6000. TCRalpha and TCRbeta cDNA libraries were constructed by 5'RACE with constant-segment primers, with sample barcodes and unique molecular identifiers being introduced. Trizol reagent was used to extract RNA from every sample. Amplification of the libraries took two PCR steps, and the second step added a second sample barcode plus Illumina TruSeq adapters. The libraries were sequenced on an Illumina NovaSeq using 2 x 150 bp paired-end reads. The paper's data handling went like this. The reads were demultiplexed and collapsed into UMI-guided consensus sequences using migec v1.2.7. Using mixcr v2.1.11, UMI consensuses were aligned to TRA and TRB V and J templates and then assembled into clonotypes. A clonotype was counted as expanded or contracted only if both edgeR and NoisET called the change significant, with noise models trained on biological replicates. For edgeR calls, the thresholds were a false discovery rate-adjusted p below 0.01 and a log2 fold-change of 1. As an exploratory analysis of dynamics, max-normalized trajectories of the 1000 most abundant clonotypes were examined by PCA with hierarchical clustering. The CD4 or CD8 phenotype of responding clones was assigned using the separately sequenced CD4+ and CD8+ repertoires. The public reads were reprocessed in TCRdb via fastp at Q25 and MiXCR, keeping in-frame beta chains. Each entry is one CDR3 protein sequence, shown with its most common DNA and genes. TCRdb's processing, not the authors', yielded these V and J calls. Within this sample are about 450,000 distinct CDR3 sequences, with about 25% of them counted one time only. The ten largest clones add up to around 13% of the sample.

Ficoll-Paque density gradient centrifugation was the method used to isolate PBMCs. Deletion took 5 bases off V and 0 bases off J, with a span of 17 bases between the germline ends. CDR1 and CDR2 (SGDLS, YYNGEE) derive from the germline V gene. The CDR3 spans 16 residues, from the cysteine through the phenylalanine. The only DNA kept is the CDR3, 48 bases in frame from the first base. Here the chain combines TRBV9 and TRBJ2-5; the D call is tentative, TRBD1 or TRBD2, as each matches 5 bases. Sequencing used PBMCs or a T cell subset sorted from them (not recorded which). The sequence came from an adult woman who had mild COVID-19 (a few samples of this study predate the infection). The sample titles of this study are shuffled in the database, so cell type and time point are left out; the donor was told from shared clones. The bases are TGTGCCAGCAGTGCCTCGGGGCAGGTCTACCAAGAGACCCAGTACTTC. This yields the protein CASSASGQVYQETQYF.